The 8 T cell receptor beta chains in this list originate from one sample, sequenced in a study of cytomegalovirus exposure and HLA in healthy donors (dated by TCRdb to the late 2010s). Library creation used the immunoSEQ multiplex PCR assay. A mixture of 60 forward primers for TCR Vbeta segments and 13 reverse primers for TCR Jbeta segments was used in the multiplex PCR. Sourced from immuneACCESS, this table was stored by TCRdb with only in-frame sequences that have V and J called. A share of the clones is absent; for the studies checked, an unresolved V gene accounts for under half, and the remainder has no known explanation. Counted in this sample were fewer than 150,000 clones; about 77% of them appeared once. Together, the top ten hold 1% to 1.5% of the sample. The sample comprised PBMCs. The source is a man aged 50-60 years in good health and CMV-seronegative.

This clone was counted between two and nine times. The chain links TRBV6-6 to TRBJ2-5, with 9 bases fitting TRBD1. The CDR3 extends over 14 amino acids. CDR1 MNHNY and CDR2 SVGAGI come from the germline V gene (reference sequence). The V gene end was trimmed by 6 bases and the J gene end by 5 bases; junction bases not matched to a gene: 7. CDR3 sequence (DNA): TGTGCCAGCAGGCCTGGGGGACAGGGTGAGACCCAGTACTTC. Its translation is CASRPGGQGETQYF.

J is TRBJ2-7 and V is TRBV29-1; 7 bases align to TRBD2. CDR3 length: 13 amino acids. After removal of 7 bases from V and 3 bases from J, the junction contained 9 bases not matched to a gene. The V gene's germline CDR1 is SQVTM and CDR2 ANQGSEA. The CDR3 DNA reads as TGCAGCGCCGGAGCGGGACCCAGCTACGAGCAGTACTTC. Translated, it gives CSAGAGPSYEQYF.

This chain connects TRBV14 to TRBJ2-2, with D tentatively TRBD1 (5 bases). This CDR3 comprises 18 residues. Germline V CDR1 and CDR2: SGHDN, FVKESK. V dropped 4 bases and J dropped 0 bases, with 18 bases sitting between them. CDR3 sequence: CASSRSAQDTANTGELFF. DNA for the CDR3: TGTGCCAGCAGCCGAAGCGCACAGGACACCGCGAACACCGGGGAGCTGTTTTTT.

V and J are TRBV7-9 and TRBJ1-2, with D perhaps TRBD1 (6 bases). Trimming cost V 0 bases and J 1 base, with 12 bases left between them. The CDR3 is 16 amino acids. The germline CDR1 and CDR2 sequences are SEHNR and FQNEAQ (reference sequence). The CDR3 here is CASSLAGQGINYGYTF. As DNA, the CDR3 is TGTGCCAGCAGCTTAGCGGGTCAGGGGATTAACTATGGCTACACCTTC.

The CDR3 sequence: CAWSAGEGEKLFF. The CDR3 nucleotides read TGTGCCTGGAGTGCAGGGGAGGGTGAAAAACTGTTTTTT. The J gene is TRBJ1-4, the V gene TRBV30, with TRBD1 as a possible D gene (6 bases). V lost 1 base and J lost 7, with 10 bases in between. Germline V lookup: CDR1 GTSNPN, CDR2 SVGIG (reference sequence). The CDR3 totals 13 residues.

The gene calls are TRBV29-1 and TRBJ2-5, with 10 bases aligning to TRBD1. V lost 7 bases, J lost 9 bases, and 11 bases stayed unmatched. CDR3 size: 13 residues. Germline CDR1 SQVTM, CDR2 ANQGSEA. The CDR3: CSGTGGDGEAQYF. CDR3 coding DNA: TGCAGCGGGACAGGGGGAGACGGGGAGGCCCAGTACTTC.

The chain recombines TRBV30 with TRBJ2-1, with a tentative D call TRBD2 (6 bases). V lost 1 base and J lost 6, with 13 bases in between. Germline CDR1 reads GTSNPN; CDR2 reads SVGIG (reference sequence). The CDR3 length is 14 residues. The CDR3 here is CAWSAGGLGNEQFF. The CDR3 coding sequence is TGTGCCTGGAGTGCCGGGGGTCTGGGCAATGAGCAGTTCTTC.

In regard to this clone: The CDR3 end shows no conserved phenylalanine or tryptophan, and so a read error is likely. Because the CDR3's place on the DNA is in doubt, the DNA is left out and the CDR3 is given as listed by TCRdb. The CDR3: CDGVREPYL. The chain uses TRBV6-5 and TRBJ2-7; TRBD2 reflects the table's D call only, with no check against the DNA. The germline CDR1 and CDR2 sequences are MNHEY and SVGAGI. Counting both end residues, the CDR3 totals 9 amino acids.